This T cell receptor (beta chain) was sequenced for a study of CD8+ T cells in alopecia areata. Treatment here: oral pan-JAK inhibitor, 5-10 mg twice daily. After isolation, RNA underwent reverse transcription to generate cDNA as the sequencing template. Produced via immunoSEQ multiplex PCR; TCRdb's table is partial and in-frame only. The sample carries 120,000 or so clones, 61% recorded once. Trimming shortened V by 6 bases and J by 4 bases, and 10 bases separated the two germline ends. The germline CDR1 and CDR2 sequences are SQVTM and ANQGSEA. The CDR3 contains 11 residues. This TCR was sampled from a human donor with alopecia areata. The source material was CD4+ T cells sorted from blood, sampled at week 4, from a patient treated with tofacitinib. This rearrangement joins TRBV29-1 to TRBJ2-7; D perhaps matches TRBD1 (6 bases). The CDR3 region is CSVRQDYEQYF. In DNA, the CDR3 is TGCAGCGTGAGACAGGATTACGAGCAGTACTTC.